Following are 21 T cell receptor beta chains from one sample sequenced in a study of CD8+ T cells in alopecia areata. Reverse transcribed after extraction, RNA yielded cDNA as the sequencing template. Sequencing used immunoSEQ multiplex PCR; TCRdb keeps in-frame clones, though not all of them. The sample shows 100,000 to 150,000 clones, about 47% of them seen only once. The sequences come from CD8+ T cells sorted from blood, collected at week 0. All receptors come from a human donor with alopecia areata.

This clone was observed a handful of times. Distinct nucleotide sequences in the sample also encode this CDR3. This chain links TRBV9 with TRBJ1-1; D remains unclear. Trimming removed 0 bases from V and 3 bases from J, with 6 bases in between. The V gene's germline CDR1 is SGDLS and CDR2 YYNGEE. The CDR3 runs to 13 residues. The CDR3 DNA sequence: TGTGCCAGCAGCGTAGGAGGACACACTGAAGCTTTCTTT. This sequence encodes CASSVGGHTEAFF.

The gene calls are TRBV15 and TRBJ1-2; weak D call: TRBD1 (6 bases). The V gene lost 6 bases and the J gene lost 7 bases, with 18 bases spanning the gap. The CDR3 has 14 residues. The germline V gene encodes CDR1 LNHNV and CDR2 YYDKDF (reference sequence). The CDR3 spells CATRTFGGAGGYTF. The CDR3 nucleotides are TGTGCCACCAGGACCTTCGGGGGCGCGGGTGGCTACACCTTC.

This chain joins TRBV29-1 and TRBJ2-7; 8 positions agree with TRBD1. J lost 2 bases, V lost 5 bases, and 2 bases had no gene match. From germline, CDR1 is SQVTM and CDR2 ANQGSEA. There are 12 residues in the CDR3. DNA of the CDR3: TGCAGCGTTCTGACAGGGGCCTACGAGCAGTACTTC. This encodes CSVLTGAYEQYF.

V usage is TRBV7-2 and J usage is TRBJ2-5, with 10 bases fitting TRBD2. This CDR3 is 16 amino acids long. Germline V lookup: CDR1 SGHTA, CDR2 FQGNSA. Trimming removed 7 bases from V and 2 bases from J; junction bases left unmatched: 10. In nucleotides, the CDR3 is TGTGCCAGCATCCCCGCCGGACTAGCGGAACAAGAGACCCAGTACTTC. It yields the protein CASIPAGLAEQETQYF. Using reference TRBV7-2 and TRBJ2-5 for the parts outside the CDR3, the full variable domain is GAGVSQSPSNKVTEKGKDVELRCDPISGHTALYWYRQSLGQGLEFLIYFQGNSAPDKSGLPSDRFSAERTGGSVSTLTIQRTQQEDSAVYLCASIPAGLAEQETQYFGPGTRLLVL.

V is TRBV9 and J is TRBJ2-7, with 7 bases identical to TRBD1. The CDR3 loop spans 14 amino acids. Germline CDR1 reads SGDLS; CDR2 reads YYNGEE. J was trimmed by 2 bases and V by 0 bases; bases with no gene match: 2. CDR3 sequence reads: CASSVGGTAYEQYF. In DNA form, the CDR3 reads TGTGCCAGCAGCGTAGGTGGGACAGCCTACGAGCAGTACTTC.

The rearrangement uses TRBV4-1 and TRBJ2-3, with TRBD2 matching over 16 bases. J gave up 2 bases and V 4 bases, and 9 bases lay outside the gene matches. This CDR3 contains 19 residues. Germline V gene sequence: CDR1 MGHRA, CDR2 YSYEKL. CDR3 residues: CASSLVPGLAGGNTDTQYF. CDR3 bases: TGCGCCAGCAGCCTTGTCCCGGGACTAGCGGGGGGGAACACAGATACGCAGTATTTT.

The gene calls are TRBV30 and TRBJ2-7, with 8 bases aligning to TRBD2. CDR1 and CDR2 from the germline V gene are GTSNPN and SVGIG (reference sequence). The CDR3 consists of 12 residues. V lost 4 bases, J lost 6 bases, and 5 bases stayed unmatched. The CDR3 protein is CAWTPGGSEQYF. The CDR3 DNA reads as TGTGCCTGGACCCCGGGGGGGAGCGAGCAGTACTTC.

V usage is TRBV9 and J usage is TRBJ2-2; D gene unclear. Deletions cut 0 bases from V and 7 bases from J, with 4 bases between. The CDR3 is made up of 12 amino acids. Per germline, CDR1 SGDLS and CDR2 YYNGEE. The CDR3 here is CASSVDRGELFF. DNA of the CDR3: TGTGCCAGCAGCGTAGATCGCGGGGAGCTGTTTTTT.

The sample holds one count of this clone. The chain couples TRBV30 to TRBJ2-2, with unresolved D. This CDR3 contains 11 residues. Germline V gene lookup returns CDR1 GTSNPN and CDR2 SVGIG (reference sequence). Between the trimmed V and J ends, which lost 2 bases and 9 bases, there was a span of 7 bases. CDR3 amino acids: CAWSLRRELFF. Here the CDR3 DNA reads TGTGCCTGGAGTCTTCGGCGGGAGCTGTTTTTT.

The rearrangement joins TRBV27 to TRBJ1-1, with unresolved D. This CDR3 comprises 13 residues. Germline V gene lookup returns CDR1 MNHEY and CDR2 SMNVEV (reference sequence). The V end was cut by 5 bases, the J end by 5 bases, with 12 bases between. Here the CDR3 reads CASSPGRRTEAFF. The DNA of the CDR3 is TGTGCCAGCAGTCCTGGGAGGAGGACTGAAGCTTTCTTT.

Comments on this clone: Germline is not matched at one junction end, which may reflect a read error. V gene TRBV7-7 combines with J gene TRBJ2-2; the D gene is possibly TRBD1 (5 bases). The germline CDR1 and CDR2 sequences are SSHAT and FNYEAQ (reference sequence). The CDR3 totals 15 residues. CDR3 amino acids: CASSLVSAGTGELFF. The CDR3, as DNA: TGTGCTAGCAGCTTAGTTTCGGCAGGGACCGGGGAGCTGTTTTTT.

V is TRBV6-5 and J is TRBJ1-4; 7 bases align to TRBD1. Germline assignment: CDR1 MNHEY and CDR2 SVGAGI. The CDR3 totals 14 residues. V lost 4 bases to trimming and J lost 6 bases; unmatched junction nucleotides: 5. CDR3 residues: CASSLSGGDEKLFF. The CDR3 DNA is TGTGCCAGCAGTTTATCAGGGGGTGATGAAAAACTGTTTTTT.

CDR3 residues: CASSWTGRFYEQYF. The CDR3 bases are TGCGCCAGCAGCTGGACAGGGCGTTTCTACGAGCAGTACTTC. V and J are TRBV5-1 and TRBJ2-7, with 8 nucleotides matching TRBD1. Trimming at V came to 3 bases and at J to 3 bases, leaving 5 bases not matched to a gene. Germline CDR1 is SGHRS and CDR2 is YFSETQ. The CDR3 length is 14 residues.

V is TRBV6-5 and J is TRBJ2-3; 8 positions agree with TRBD2. V lost 5 bases to trimming and J lost 6 bases; unmatched junction nucleotides: 4. The CDR3 totals 13 residues. The germline V gene has CDR1 MNHEY and CDR2 SVGAGI. The CDR3 here is CASSDGGADTQYF. Written as DNA, the CDR3 is TGTGCCAGCAGTGACGGGGGGGCCGATACGCAGTATTTT.

This clone was observed a few times. The chain has TRBV2 and TRBJ2-7; D is perhaps TRBD2 (5 bases). The CDR3 is made up of 14 amino acids. Germline V lookup: CDR1 SNHLY, CDR2 FYNNEI. V dropped 5 bases and J dropped 0 bases, with 11 bases sitting between them. In nucleotides, the CDR3 is TGTGCCAGCAGTAAACCGGGAAACTCCTACGAGCAGTACTTC. This sequence encodes CASSKPGNSYEQYF.

The sample holds many counts of this clone. J is TRBJ1-1 and V is TRBV6-1; a weak D match, TRBD1 (5 bases). The CDR3 length is 15 residues. Trimming left V 5 bases short and J 3 bases short, with 16 bases between. Germline CDR1 MNHNS, CDR2 SASEGT. CDR3 amino acids: CASSPPPQGYTEAFF. As DNA, the CDR3 is TGTGCCAGCAGTCCTCCCCCCCAGGGTTACACTGAAGCTTTCTTT.

V gene TRBV27 combines with J gene TRBJ1-1; the D gene is possibly TRBD1 (6 bases). Germline-derived CDR1 and CDR2 are MNHEY and SMNVEV (reference sequence). Trimming took 5 bases from V and 4 from J, leaving 8 bases between them. The CDR3 contains 12 residues. For the CDR3, the DNA is TGTGCCAGCAGTAAAGGGGGCACTGAAGCTTTCTTT. Translated, it gives CASSKGGTEAFF.

The J gene is TRBJ2-3, the V gene TRBV28; D unresolved. V lost 3 bases and J 0 bases, leaving 10 bases between the germline ends. Germline V lookup: CDR1 MDHEN, CDR2 SYDVKM. CDR3 size: 15 residues. CDR3 coding DNA: TGTGCCAGCAGTTTTGTGGCAGCTAGCACAGATACGCAGTATTTT. Translated, it gives CASSFVAASTDTQYF.

This clone was recorded a few times. In DNA form, the CDR3 reads TGCGCCAGCAGCTTGTGGCAGGGGATATACAATGAGCAGTTCTTC. This sequence encodes CASSLWQGIYNEQFF. The V call is TRBV5-1, the J call TRBJ2-1; TRBD1 is a possible D gene (6 bases). The CDR3 covers 15 residues. V was pared by 1 base and J by 4 bases, with 12 bases between. CDR1 is SGHRS and CDR2 is YFSETQ in the germline V gene.

This chain joins TRBV2 and TRBJ1-2; no firm D call. V was shortened by 7 bases and J by 12 bases, with 18 bases between the two germline ends. The germline CDR1 and CDR2 sequences are SNHLY and FYNNEI. The length of the CDR3 is 12 residues. CDR3 sequence reads: CASMDSGLKNTF. Written as DNA, the CDR3 is TGTGCCAGCATGGACTCCGGTTTGAAGAACACCTTC. The whole variable domain, filled in from reference TRBV2 and TRBJ1-2, reads EPEVTQTPSHQVTQMGQEVILRCVPISNHLYFYWYRQILGQKVEFLVSFYNNEISEKSEIFDDQFSVERPDGSNFTLKIRSTKLEDSAMYFCASMDSGLKNTFGSGTRLTVV.

The chain joins TRBV13 to TRBJ2-7; TRBD2 might be the D (5 bases). Germline V gene lookup returns CDR1 PRHDT and CDR2 FYEKMQ (reference sequence). This CDR3 has 13 residues. V lost 0 bases, J lost 12 bases, and 15 bases lay in between. CDR3 loop: CASSLGVEVATYF. The CDR3 DNA is TGTGCCAGCAGCTTAGGGGTGGAGGTGGCTACGTACTTC.